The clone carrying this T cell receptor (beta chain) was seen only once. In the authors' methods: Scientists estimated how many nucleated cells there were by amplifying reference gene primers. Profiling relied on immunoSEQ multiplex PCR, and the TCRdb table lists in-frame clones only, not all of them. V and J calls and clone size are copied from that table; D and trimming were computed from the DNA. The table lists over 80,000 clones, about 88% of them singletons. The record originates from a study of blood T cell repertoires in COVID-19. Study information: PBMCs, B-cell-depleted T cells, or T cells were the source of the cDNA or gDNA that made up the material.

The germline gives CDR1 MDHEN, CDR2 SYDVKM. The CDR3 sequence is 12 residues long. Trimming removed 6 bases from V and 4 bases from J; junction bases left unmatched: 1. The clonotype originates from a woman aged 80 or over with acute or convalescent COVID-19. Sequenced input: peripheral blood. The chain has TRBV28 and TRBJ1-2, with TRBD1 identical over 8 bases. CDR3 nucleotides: TGTGCCAGCAGGGGACAGGTCTATGGCTACACCTTC. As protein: CASRGQVYGYTF.